Each of the 21 T cell receptor beta chains below was sequenced from the same sample in a study of shared clonotypes between healthy human individuals. TCRdb's copy holds only in-frame clones and misses some; the assay was immunoSEQ multiplex PCR. The sample contains some 690,000 clones, around 90% of which appear only once. Source material: memory CD8+ T cells from PBMCs. Subset meaning: CD45RO+ cells pooled with CCR7-negative TemRA cells. The receptor source for this set is a man younger than 35 in good health. Some clones in this sample may be carry-over from other donors' samples.

This rearrangement joins TRBV2 to TRBJ2-7; D call uncertain. Trimming took 7 bases from V and 6 from J, leaving 16 bases between them. The CDR3 sequence is 13 residues long. The germline V gene has CDR1 SNHLY and CDR2 FYNNEI. The CDR3, as DNA: TGTGCCAGCACAGAGACAATTCCTCGCGAGCAGTACTTC. It encodes CASTETIPREQYF. Full variable domain (rest looked up from reference TRBV2 and TRBJ2-7): EPEVTQTPSHQVTQMGQEVILRCVPISNHLYFYWYRQILGQKVEFLVSFYNNEISEKSEIFDDQFSVERPDGSNFTLKIRSTKLEDSAMYFCASTETIPREQYFGPGTRLTVT.

J is TRBJ2-7 and V is TRBV29-1; either TRBD1 or TRBD2 may fit D (5 bases each). The CDR3 has 14 residues. Looked up from germline, CDR1 is SQVTM and CDR2 is ANQGSEA. V was cut by 8 bases and J by 2 bases, with 19 bases left in between. This CDR3 reads CSIWDHTETYEQYF. CDR3 nucleotide sequence: TGCAGCATCTGGGACCACACGGAGACCTACGAGCAGTACTTC.

The chain links TRBV7-9 to TRBJ2-1; 9 bases agree with TRBD2. The CDR3 contains 14 residues. Germline V gene data show CDR1 as SEHNR and CDR2 as FQNEAQ (reference sequence). V shed 1 base and J 11 bases; nucleotides not matched to a gene: 6. CDR3 DNA sequence: TGTGCCAGCAGCTTAGAGGGGCCTAGCGGGAAGCAGTTCTTC. This encodes CASSLEGPSGKQFF.

The chain uses TRBV2 and TRBJ1-1, with a possible D match to TRBD1 (5 bases). Germline V gene lookup returns CDR1 SNHLY and CDR2 FYNNEI. The CDR3 runs to 15 residues. Deletions cut 6 bases from V and 4 bases from J, with 18 bases between. CDR3 nucleotide sequence: TGTGCCAGCAGGACCGGGGCGAGTAGGAGCACTGAAGCTTTCTTT. Translating gives CASRTGASRSTEAFF.

This clone was counted only a few times. The rearrangement uses TRBV19 and TRBJ2-2; D is possibly TRBD2 (7 bases). V was shortened by 8 bases and J by 0 bases, with 16 bases between the two germline ends. The germline V gene has CDR1 LNHDA and CDR2 SQIVND (reference sequence). The CDR3 consists of 16 residues. This CDR3 reads CASLDRGDTNTGELFF. CDR3 nucleotides: TGTGCCAGTCTAGATCGGGGGGACACGAACACCGGGGAGCTGTTTTTT.

As regards this clone: One end of the junction fails to match germline, which may point to a read error. This sequence joins TRBV4-1 and TRBJ1-2; D possibly corresponds to TRBD1 (5 bases). The germline CDR1 and CDR2 sequences are MGHRA and YSYEKL. This CDR3 contains 13 residues. CDR3 DNA sequence: TGCGCCAGCAGCCAAGATCGGGGCCGGGGCCGCCTCTTC. As protein: CASSQDRGRGRLF.

The V and J genes are TRBV9 and TRBJ1-5, with 8 positions matching TRBD1. V shed 0 bases, J shed 8 bases, and the junction held 7 bases outside the gene matches. The CDR3 has 15 residues. CDR1 SGDLS and CDR2 YYNGEE come from the germline V gene. Here the CDR3 reads CASSVGGQGREPQHF. CDR3 in DNA: TGTGCCAGCAGCGTAGGAGGACAGGGACGGGAGCCCCAGCATTTT.

The chain links TRBV7-9 to TRBJ2-7; TRBD1 agrees at 8 bases. Trimming at V came to 4 bases and at J to 3 bases, leaving 8 bases not matched to a gene. Germline lookup yields CDR1 SEHNR and CDR2 FQNEAQ (reference sequence). CDR3 length: 15 residues. Here the CDR3 DNA reads TGTGCCAGCAGCTCCCAGGGGGCAGGGGGCTACGAGCAGTACTTC. Its translation is CASSSQGAGGYEQYF.

The chain links TRBV9 to TRBJ2-1; D uncertain. Trimming took 0 bases from V and 0 from J, leaving 7 bases between them. From germline, CDR1 is SGDLS and CDR2 YYNGEE. The CDR3 is 15 residues long. CDR3 bases: TGTGCCAGCAGCGTAGGGGGATACTCCTACAATGAGCAGTTCTTC. Protein sequence: CASSVGGYSYNEQFF.

This chain links TRBV19 with TRBJ1-5, with 8 bases matching TRBD1. After removal of 7 bases from V and 0 bases from J, the junction contained 14 bases not matched to a gene. Germline V CDR1 and CDR2: LNHDA, SQIVND (reference sequence). The CDR3 length is 18 residues. The CDR3 loop reads CASTHPGRTGYSNQPQHF. The DNA for the CDR3 is TGTGCCAGTACTCACCCTGGTCGGACAGGGTATAGCAATCAGCCCCAGCATTTT.

The chain employs TRBV11-2 and TRBJ2-3; no clear D. Trimming stripped 7 bases from V and 3 bases from J, with 5 bases between. Germline V CDR1 and CDR2: SGHAT, FQNNGV. The CDR3 consists of 11 residues. CDR3 sequence: CASTLTDTQYF. In DNA, the CDR3 is TGTGCCAGCACGCTAACAGATACGCAGTATTTT. The complete variable domain, with remaining parts taken from reference TRBV11-2 and TRBJ2-3, reads EAGVAQSPRYKIIEKRQSVAFWCNPISGHATLYWYQQILGQGPKLLIQFQNNGVVDDSQLPKDRFSAERLKGVDSTLKIQPAKLEDSAVYLCASTLTDTQYFGPGTRLTVL.

The chain joins TRBV5-6 to TRBJ1-4, with a tentative D call TRBD1 (6 bases). Germline-derived CDR1 and CDR2 are SGHDT and YYEEEE. Trimming took off 4 bases at V and 7 bases at J, with 11 bases between the two ends. The CDR3 totals 13 residues. CDR3 residues: CASSRGGGEKLFF. CDR3 coding DNA: TGTGCCAGCAGCCGCGGAGGGGGTGAAAAACTGTTTTTT.

CDR3 region: CASSSIEADLTGELFF. In DNA form, the CDR3 reads TGTGCCAGCAGCTCCATAGAAGCGGACCTCACCGGGGAGCTGTTTTTT. J is TRBJ2-2 and V is TRBV7-9; TRBD2 might be the D (5 bases). This CDR3 has 16 amino acids. The germline gives CDR1 SEHNR, CDR2 FQNEAQ (reference sequence). V lost 4 bases, J lost 4 bases, and 16 bases lay in between.

This clone was counted once. This chain links TRBV28 with TRBJ2-5; no definite D call. This CDR3 is built from 16 residues. Germline CDR1 MDHEN, CDR2 SYDVKM. Trimming cost V 5 bases and J 3 bases, with 19 bases left between them. The CDR3 region is CASSRPRWSAEETQYF. In DNA form, the CDR3 reads TGTGCCAGCAGTCGACCCAGGTGGAGCGCCGAAGAGACCCAGTACTTC.

The V call is TRBV2, the J call TRBJ2-7; no reliable D call. The CDR3 contains 14 residues. Germline CDR1 SNHLY, CDR2 FYNNEI. The V end lost 0 bases, the J end lost 5 bases, and 11 bases lay between the germline ends. CDR3 sequence reads: CASSEALGFNEQYF. The CDR3 bases are TGTGCCAGCAGTGAAGCGCTGGGGTTCAACGAGCAGTACTTC.

The J gene is TRBJ2-1, the V gene TRBV28; TRBD2 agrees at 13 bases. This CDR3 spans 18 amino acids. J was trimmed by 2 bases and V by 4 bases; bases with no gene match: 8. Germline V gene lookup returns CDR1 MDHEN and CDR2 SYDVKM. The CDR3 DNA sequence: TGTGCCAGCAGTTCTCGAGCGGGGACTAGCGGGACCTACAATGAGCAGTTCTTC. It specifies CASSSRAGTSGTYNEQFF.

V and J are TRBV7-6 and TRBJ2-7; weak D call: TRBD1 (7 bases). The CDR3 totals 19 residues. The germline gives CDR1 SGHVS, CDR2 FNYEAQ. V was clipped by 5 bases and J by 0 bases, with 26 bases between them. Here the CDR3 reads CASSPHYAGTEKFSYEQYF. DNA of the CDR3: TGTGCCAGCAGCCCCCATTATGCGGGGACAGAAAAATTCTCCTACGAGCAGTACTTC. The full variable domain, rest sourced from reference TRBV7-6 and TRBJ2-7, is GAGVSQSPRYKVTKRGQDVALRCDPISGHVSLYWYRQALGQGPEFLTYFNYEAQQDKSGLPNDRFSAERPEGSISTLTIQRTEQRDSAMYRCASSPHYAGTEKFSYEQYFGPGTRLTVT.

V is TRBV9 and J is TRBJ2-2; a possible D gene is TRBD2 (5 bases). The V gene lost 4 bases and the J gene lost 2 bases, with 15 bases spanning the gap. CDR1 is SGDLS, CDR2 YYNGEE, per germline. The CDR3 extends over 16 amino acids. DNA for the CDR3: TGTGCCAGCAGCTCAAGTCGGGGAGTCAACACCGGGGAGCTGTTTTTT. Residues: CASSSSRGVNTGELFF.

The chain joins TRBV19 to TRBJ1-4; D might be TRBD1 (6 bases). Germline CDR1 and CDR2: LNHDA and SQIVND (reference sequence). Trimming stripped 2 bases from V and 7 bases from J, with 11 bases between. This CDR3 has 14 amino acids. The CDR3 sequence: CASSIRQAGEKLFF. The CDR3, as DNA: TGTGCCAGTAGTATACGACAGGCAGGTGAAAAACTGTTTTTT.

The rearrangement links TRBV6-6 to TRBJ2-1; 10 bases are shared with TRBD2. The ends lost 2 bases at V and 5 bases at J; junction bases unmatched: 3. This CDR3 spans 15 amino acids. Germline V CDR1 and CDR2: MNHNY, SVGAGI (reference sequence). CDR3 sequence: CASSYTSGKNNEQFF. DNA of the CDR3: TGTGCCAGCAGTTACACTAGCGGGAAGAACAATGAGCAGTTCTTC.

The chain joins TRBV18 to TRBJ2-3; no firm D call. The CDR3 loop spans 18 amino acids. CDR1 is KGHSH and CDR2 is LQKENI in the germline V gene. The V and J ends lost 2 bases and 2 bases respectively, with 20 bases between them. DNA of the CDR3: TGTGCCAGCTCACCAGGTACAACTGGTACTATCTACACAGATACGCAGTATTTT. Its translation: CASSPGTTGTIYTDTQYF.